The clone carrying this T cell receptor (beta chain) is deemed medium-sized. The antigen remains unidentified. TCRdb independently ran MiXCR on the reads; one entry per CDR3 protein. The top ten hold under 3% of the sample, which has some 7,000 distinct CDR3 sequences, 17% seen once. This entry comes from a study of liver allograft versus peripheral blood T cells. At the level of the study: The authors compared T cell receptor repertoires in transplanted livers with recipients' peripheral blood repertoires.

Whole-study results and caveats: Peripheral blood reportedly held T cell receptor repertoires that differed from those inside liver allografts.

The V end lost 6 bases, the J end lost 2 bases, and 13 bases lay between the germline ends. The CDR3 has 14 amino acids. Per germline, CDR1 LNHDA and CDR2 SQIVND (reference sequence). The source is a human patient who had a liver transplant. Some T cells may possibly be graft donor cells. The chain employs TRBV19 and TRBJ1-2, with a possible D match to TRBD1 (6 bases). CDR3 residues: CASSPGTPNYGYTF. The CDR3 nucleotides read TGTGCCAGTAGCCCTGGGACACCCAACTATGGCTACACCTTC.